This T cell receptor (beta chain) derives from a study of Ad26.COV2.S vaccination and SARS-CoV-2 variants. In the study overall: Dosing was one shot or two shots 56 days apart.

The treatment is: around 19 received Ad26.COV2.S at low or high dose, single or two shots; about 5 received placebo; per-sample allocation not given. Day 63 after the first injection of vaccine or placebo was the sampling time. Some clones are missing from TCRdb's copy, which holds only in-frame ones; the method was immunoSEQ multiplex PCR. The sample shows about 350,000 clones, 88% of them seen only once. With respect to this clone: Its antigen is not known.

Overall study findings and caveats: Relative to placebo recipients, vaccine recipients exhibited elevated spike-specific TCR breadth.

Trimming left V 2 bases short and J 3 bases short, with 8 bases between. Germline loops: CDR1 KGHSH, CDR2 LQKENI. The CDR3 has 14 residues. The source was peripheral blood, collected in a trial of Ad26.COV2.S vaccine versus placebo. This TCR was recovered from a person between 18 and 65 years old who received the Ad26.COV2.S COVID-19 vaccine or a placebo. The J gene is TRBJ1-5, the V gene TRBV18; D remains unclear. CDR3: CASSPSGLNQPQHF. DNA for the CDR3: TGTGCCAGCTCACCAAGCGGCCTCAATCAGCCCCAGCATTTT. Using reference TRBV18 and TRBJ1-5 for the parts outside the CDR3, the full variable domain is NAGVMQNPRHLVRRRGQEARLRCSPMKGHSHVYWYRQLPEEGLKFMVYLQKENIIDESGMPKERFSAEFPKEGPSILRIQQVVRGDSAAYFCASSPSGLNQPQHFGDGTRLSIL.